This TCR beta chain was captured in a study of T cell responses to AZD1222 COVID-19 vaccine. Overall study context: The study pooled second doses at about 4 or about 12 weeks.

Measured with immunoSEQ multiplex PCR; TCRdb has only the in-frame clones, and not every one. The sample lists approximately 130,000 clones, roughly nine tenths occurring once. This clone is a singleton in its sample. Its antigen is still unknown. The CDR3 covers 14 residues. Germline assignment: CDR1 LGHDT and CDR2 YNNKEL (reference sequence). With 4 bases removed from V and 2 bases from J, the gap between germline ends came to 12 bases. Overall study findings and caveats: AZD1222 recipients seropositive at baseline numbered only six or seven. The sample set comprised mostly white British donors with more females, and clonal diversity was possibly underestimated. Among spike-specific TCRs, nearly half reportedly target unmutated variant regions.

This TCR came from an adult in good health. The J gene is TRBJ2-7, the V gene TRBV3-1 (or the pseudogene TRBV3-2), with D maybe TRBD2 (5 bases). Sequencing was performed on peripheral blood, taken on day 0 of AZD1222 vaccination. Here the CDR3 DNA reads TGTGCCAGCAGCCCCGGGCCGGGGACCTACGAGCAGTACTTC. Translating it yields CASSPGPGTYEQYF.